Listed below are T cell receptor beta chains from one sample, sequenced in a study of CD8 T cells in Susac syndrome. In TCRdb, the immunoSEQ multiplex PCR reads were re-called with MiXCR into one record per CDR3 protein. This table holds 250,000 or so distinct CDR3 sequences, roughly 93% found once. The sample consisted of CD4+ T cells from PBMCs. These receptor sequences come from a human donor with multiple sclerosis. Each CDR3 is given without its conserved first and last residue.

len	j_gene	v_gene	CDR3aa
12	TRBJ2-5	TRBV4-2	ASSQGRQKETQY
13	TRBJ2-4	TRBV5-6	ASSRVGGTKNIQY
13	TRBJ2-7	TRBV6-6	ASSYPTTGSYEQY
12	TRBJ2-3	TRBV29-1	SGDPGTVSRTQY
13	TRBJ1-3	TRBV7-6	ASSRAQGLGNTIY
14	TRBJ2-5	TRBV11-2	ASSLGAGAFVETQY
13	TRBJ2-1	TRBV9	ASSVTSGVYNEQF
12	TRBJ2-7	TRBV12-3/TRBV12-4	ASSFQLTPYEQY
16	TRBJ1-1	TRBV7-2	ASSLAKDRRRTNTEAF
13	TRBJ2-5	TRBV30	AWSGGTTFQETQY
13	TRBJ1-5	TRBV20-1	SASGDPLRNQPQH
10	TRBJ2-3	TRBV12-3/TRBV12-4	ASSRSGGTQY
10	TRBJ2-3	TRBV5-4	ASSFSADTQY
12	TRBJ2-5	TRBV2	ASSPGTSGGHQY
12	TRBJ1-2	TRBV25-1	ASSPRGRNYGYT
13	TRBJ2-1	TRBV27	ASSDLSGRSNEQF
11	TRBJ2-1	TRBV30	AWSQGLSREQF
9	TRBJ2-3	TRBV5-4	ASSLAQLQY
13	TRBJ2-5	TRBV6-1	ASRERWKGQETQY
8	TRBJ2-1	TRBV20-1	SAAGTRQF
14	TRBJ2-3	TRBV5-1	ASSSSPNLKTDTQY
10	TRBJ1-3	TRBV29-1	SVFAQENTIY
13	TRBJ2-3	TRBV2	ASSGTSLDADTQY
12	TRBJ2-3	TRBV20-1	SATSGGLTDTQY